Presented here are 27 T cell receptor beta chains from one specimen sequenced in a study of blood T cell repertoires in COVID-19. Clones were sequenced by immunoSEQ multiplex PCR, and TCRdb holds only the in-frame ones, with some missing. The repertoire holds about 120,000 clones, with around four fifths as singletons. Sequencing was performed on peripheral blood. The origin of the receptors is a man in his sixties with active or convalescent COVID-19.

V and J are TRBV7-2 and TRBJ2-3; tentative D call: TRBD2 (7 bases). The CDR3 is 14 amino acids. Germline CDR1 is SGHTA and CDR2 is FQGNSA. The V end lost 11 bases, the J end lost 5 bases, and 20 bases lay between the germline ends. The CDR3 region has the DNA TGTGCCGCGGGGGCCAGACGGCGGGAAGATACGCAGTATTTT. Amino acids: CAAGARRREDTQYF. The complete variable domain, with remaining parts taken from reference TRBV7-2 and TRBJ2-3, reads GAGVSQSPSNKVTEKGKDVELRCDPISGHTALYWYRQSLGQGLEFLIYFQGNSAPDKSGLPSDRFSAERTGGSVSTLTIQRTQQEDSAVYLCAAGARRREDTQYFGPGTRLTVL.

The chain couples TRBV7-3 to TRBJ2-1, with 10 bases lining up with TRBD2. Germline V CDR1 and CDR2: SGHTA, FQGTGA. The ends lost 1 base at V and 5 bases at J; junction bases unmatched: 5. The CDR3 runs to 16 residues. The CDR3 region is CASSLNVGLANNEQFF. The CDR3 coding sequence is TGTGCCAGCAGCTTAAATGTGGGACTAGCGAACAATGAGCAGTTCTTC.

The chain carries TRBV7-2 and TRBJ1-5; no reliable D call. With 1 base removed from V and 4 bases from J, the gap between germline ends came to 14 bases. The CDR3 totals 16 residues. Per the germline V gene, CDR1 is SGHTA and CDR2 is FQGNSA. CDR3 residues: CASSLGYGSFNQPQHF. The CDR3 bases are TGTGCCAGCAGCTTAGGGTACGGTTCGTTTAATCAGCCCCAGCATTTT.

The chain recombines TRBV5-5 with TRBJ2-5; maybe TRBD1 (7 bases). Trimming took 0 bases from V and 5 from J, leaving 14 bases between them. The CDR3 covers 15 residues. The germline V gene has CDR1 SGHKS and CDR2 YYEKEE (reference sequence). This CDR3 reads CASSLAPTGRETQYF. DNA of the CDR3: TGTGCCAGCAGCTTGGCCCCGACAGGGAGGGAGACCCAGTACTTC.

The chain links TRBV30 to TRBJ1-2; the match to TRBD1 covers 9 bases. Trimming at V came to 4 bases and at J to 5 bases, leaving 11 bases not matched to a gene. Germline V lookup: CDR1 GTSNPN, CDR2 SVGIG (reference sequence). CDR3 length equals 15 residues. The CDR3 sequence: CAWMIGQGQIYGYTF. DNA for the CDR3: TGTGCCTGGATGATTGGACAGGGGCAAATATATGGCTACACCTTC.

This clone is a singleton in its sample. The chain combines TRBV5-1 with TRBJ2-5; 9 bases match TRBD1. Germline trimming cut 3 bases from V and 5 bases from J; bases unmatched to any gene: 5. Looked up from germline, CDR1 is SGHRS and CDR2 is YFSETQ. The CDR3 loop spans 14 amino acids. In nucleotides, the CDR3 is TGCGCCAGCAGCTATGGGACAGGGAGTGAGACCCAGTACTTC. Its protein is CASSYGTGSETQYF. The whole variable domain, remainder taken from reference TRBV5-1 and TRBJ2-5, is KAGVTQTPRYLIKTRGQQVTLSCSPISGHRSVSWYQQTPGQGLQFLFEYFSETQRNKGNFPGRFSGRQFSNSRSEMNVSTLELGDSALYLCASSYGTGSETQYFGPGTRLLVL.

This clone was counted a single time. The chain uses TRBV9 and TRBJ2-7; D is perhaps TRBD2 (6 bases). The CDR3 contains 14 residues. The germline V and J ends were trimmed by 0 bases and 2 bases, with 9 bases remaining between them. Looked up from germline, CDR1 is SGDLS and CDR2 is YYNGEE. The CDR3 sequence is CASSVAGDTYEQYF. In DNA form, the CDR3 reads TGTGCCAGCAGCGTAGCGGGAGATACCTACGAGCAGTACTTC.

J is TRBJ2-1 and V is TRBV9; 9 bases fit TRBD2. In germline, CDR1 is SGDLS, CDR2 YYNGEE. CDR3 size: 16 residues. Trimming at V came to 4 bases and at J to 1 base, leaving 6 bases not matched to a gene. In DNA form, the CDR3 reads TGTGCCAGCAGCTTTAGCGGGAGAGGGTCCTACAATGAGCAGTTCTTC. Protein product: CASSFSGRGSYNEQFF. The full variable domain, with the rest looked up from reference TRBV9 and TRBJ2-1, is DSGVTQTPKHLITATGQRVTLRCSPRSGDLSVYWYQQSLDQGLQFLIQYYNGEERAKGNILERFSAQQFPDLHSELNLSSLELGDSALYFCASSFSGRGSYNEQFFGPGTRLTVL.

The CDR3 here is CATSRVAGGQETQYF. The CDR3 DNA follows: TGTGCCACCAGCAGAGTTGCAGGGGGCCAAGAGACCCAGTACTTC. The chain couples TRBV15 to TRBJ2-5; 7 nucleotides line up with TRBD1. The CDR3 extends over 15 amino acids. J was trimmed by 1 base and V by 1 base; bases with no gene match: 3. Germline CDR1 reads LNHNV; CDR2 reads YYDKDF (reference sequence). Full variable domain (rest looked up from reference TRBV15 and TRBJ2-5): DAMVIQNPRYQVTQFGKPVTLSCSQTLNHNVMYWYQQKSSQAPKLLFHYYDKDFNNEADTPDNFQSRRPNTSFCFLDIRSPGLGDTAMYLCATSRVAGGQETQYFGPGTRLLVL.

V gene TRBV29-1 combines with J gene TRBJ2-1; TRBD2 matches at 10 bases. J was trimmed by 4 bases and V by 6 bases; bases with no gene match: 12. Germline values: CDR1 SQVTM, CDR2 ANQGSEA. This CDR3 spans 16 amino acids. CDR3 sequence: CSVPTTSGSRYNEQFF. The CDR3 coding sequence is TGCAGCGTGCCCACGACTAGCGGGTCCCGGTACAATGAGCAGTTCTTC.

The genes are TRBV28 and TRBJ1-5, with 8 bases matching TRBD1. Germline loops: CDR1 MDHEN, CDR2 SYDVKM. CDR3 length: 15 residues. The V gene end was trimmed by 5 bases and the J gene end by 6 bases; junction bases not matched to a gene: 9. The CDR3 sequence is CASSAPGQETQPQHF. The CDR3 DNA reads TGTGCCAGCAGTGCCCCGGGACAGGAGACTCAGCCCCAGCATTTT. The whole variable domain, filled in from reference TRBV28 and TRBJ1-5, reads DVKVTQSSRYLVKRTGEKVFLECVQDMDHENMFWYRQDPGLGLRLIYFSYDVKMKEKGDIPEGYSVSREKKERFSLILESASTNQTSMYLCASSAPGQETQPQHFGDGTRLSIL.

The chain couples TRBV6-2 or TRBV6-3 to TRBJ2-2; 10 nucleotides align to TRBD1. The CDR3 consists of 15 residues. Germline V CDR1 and CDR2: MNHEY, SVGEGT. V shed 5 bases, J shed 4 bases, and the junction held 4 bases outside the gene matches. This CDR3 is CASSRDRGGTGELFF. The DNA for the CDR3 is TGTGCCAGCAGTCGGGACAGGGGCGGCACCGGGGAGCTGTTTTTT.

The chain carries TRBV10-1 and TRBJ1-3, with D unclear. The length of the CDR3 is 14 residues. Trimming removed 7 bases at V and 0 bases at J, with 10 bases between. In germline, CDR1 is WNHNN, CDR2 SYGVQD (reference sequence). The CDR3 DNA is TGCGCCAGCACGTCCGGGAACTCTGGAAACACCATATATTTT. It codes for CASTSGNSGNTIYF.

The CDR3 sequence: CASSYSSVQETQYF. CDR3 in DNA: TGTGCCAGCAGTTACTCGAGTGTACAAGAGACCCAGTACTTC. The rearrangement uses TRBV6-5 and TRBJ2-5; D remains unclear. CDR1 and CDR2 (germline): MNHEY, SVGAGI. There are 14 residues in the CDR3. V was pared by 0 bases and J by 2 bases, with 7 bases between.

The genes are TRBV5-8 and TRBJ2-3; D unresolved. The CDR3 is 15 amino acids. Trimming stripped 4 bases from V and 1 base from J, with 13 bases between. Germline-derived CDR1 and CDR2 are SGHTS and YDEGEE. The CDR3 sequence: CASSEVLARTDTQYF. The CDR3 DNA sequence: TGTGCCAGCAGCGAGGTCCTGGCCCGCACAGATACGCAGTATTTT.

The genes are TRBV3-1 (or the pseudogene TRBV3-2) and TRBJ1-1; 11 nucleotides line up with TRBD1. V lost 6 bases and J lost 9; bases outside the gene matches: 9. CDR1 is LGHDT, CDR2 YNNKEL, per germline (reference sequence). This CDR3 is built from 14 residues. CDR3 region: CASSPRTGGLKAFF. The DNA of the CDR3 is TGTGCCAGCAGTCCGCGGACAGGGGGCCTGAAAGCTTTCTTT.

The chain couples TRBV28 to TRBJ1-4; no clear D gene. Between the trimmed V and J ends, which lost 5 bases and 0 bases, there was a span of 7 bases. Looked up from germline, CDR1 is MDHEN and CDR2 is SYDVKM. The CDR3 has 14 amino acids. CDR3 nucleotide sequence: TGTGCCAGCAGTATGCAGTCAACTAATGAAAAACTGTTTTTT. Translated, it gives CASSMQSTNEKLFF.

The chain links TRBV20-1 to TRBJ1-2; D is ambiguous. Germline-derived CDR1 and CDR2 are DFQATT and SNEGSKA (reference sequence). V lost 6 bases and J 4 bases, leaving 9 bases between the germline ends. The CDR3 loop spans 11 amino acids. The CDR3 loop is CSAVAVYGYTF. The DNA of the CDR3 is TGCAGTGCCGTAGCTGTCTATGGCTACACCTTC.

The chain recombines TRBV28 with TRBJ1-1, with TRBD1 as a possible D gene (5 bases). CDR1 is MDHEN, CDR2 SYDVKM, per germline. The CDR3 is 18 amino acids. V lost 7 bases to trimming and J lost 0 bases, with 24 bases between them. CDR3 nucleotide sequence: TGTGCCAGCACCCTAGAGTCTGGGGCTCTCCCCATGAACACTGAAGCTTTCTTT. It encodes CASTLESGALPMNTEAFF.

CDR3 amino acids: CATSPTGVVQPQHF. Here the CDR3 DNA reads TGTGCCACCAGCCCCACCGGGGTGGTGCAGCCCCAGCATTTT. The chain joins TRBV15 to TRBJ1-5; D gene unclear. The CDR3 has 14 amino acids. V was clipped by 5 bases and J by 7 bases, with 15 bases between them. Germline loops: CDR1 LNHNV, CDR2 YYDKDF (reference sequence).

The chain employs TRBV5-1 and TRBJ2-5, with 7 bases that match TRBD2. CDR1 and CDR2 (germline): SGHRS, YFSETQ. V gave up 4 bases and J gave up 4 bases; unmatched junction bases: 7. The CDR3 runs 14 residues. CDR3 bases: TGCGCCAGCAGCCTGGGGACTACTCGAGAGACCCAGTACTTC. This translates into CASSLGTTRETQYF.

The J gene is TRBJ2-1, the V gene TRBV5-1, with 8 positions matching TRBD2. Germline V CDR1 and CDR2: SGHRS, YFSETQ. The CDR3 loop spans 17 amino acids. Germline trimming cut 3 bases from V and 4 bases from J; bases unmatched to any gene: 12. For the CDR3, the DNA is TGCGCCAGCAGCTATAGCGGGAAAAGTTGGTCATACAATGAGCAGTTCTTC. Encoded protein: CASSYSGKSWSYNEQFF. The complete variable domain, with remaining parts taken from reference TRBV5-1 and TRBJ2-1, reads KAGVTQTPRYLIKTRGQQVTLSCSPISGHRSVSWYQQTPGQGLQFLFEYFSETQRNKGNFPGRFSGRQFSNSRSEMNVSTLELGDSALYLCASSYSGKSWSYNEQFFGPGTRLTVL.

The rearrangement links TRBV2 to TRBJ1-2; a possible D gene is TRBD1 (5 bases). The CDR3 contains 13 residues. CDR1 and CDR2 from the germline V gene are SNHLY and FYNNEI. Trimming cost V 4 bases and J 5 bases, with 11 bases left between them. Written as DNA, the CDR3 is TGTGCCAGCAGTGGTGAGGAGGGGTATGGCTACACCTTC. It is translated as CASSGEEGYGYTF.

This rearrangement joins TRBV2 to TRBJ1-3; the D gene is possibly TRBD1 (6 bases). This CDR3 has 15 residues. V lost 6 bases to trimming and J lost 3 bases, with 15 bases between them. Germline CDR1 and CDR2: SNHLY and FYNNEI. The CDR3 loop is CASSGNRARGNTIYF. CDR3 in DNA: TGTGCCAGCAGCGGTAACAGGGCGCGTGGAAACACCATATATTTT.

CDR3 in DNA: TGTGCCAGCTCACCACCCGCAGGCAACCAAGAGACCCAGTACTTC. Translation: CASSPPAGNQETQYF. The V gene is TRBV18, the J gene TRBJ2-5; D remains unclear. This CDR3 is built from 15 residues. CDR1 and CDR2 (germline): KGHSH, LQKENI. V shed 0 bases and J shed 0 bases, with 8 bases lying between them.

The chain recombines TRBV18 with TRBJ1-2; TRBD1 might be the D (5 bases). The V gene's germline CDR1 is KGHSH and CDR2 LQKENI. The CDR3 has 13 amino acids. V lost 6 bases to trimming and J lost 2 bases, with 10 bases between them. The CDR3 spells CASSQQVNYGYTF. CDR3 nucleotides: TGTGCCAGCTCCCAACAGGTGAACTATGGCTACACCTTC.

A few counts support this clone. This sequence joins TRBV19 and TRBJ1-5; 8 bases are shared with TRBD1. The length of the CDR3 is 14 residues. The junction had 7 bases not matched to a gene; V was cut back by 3 bases and J by 9 bases. CDR1 and CDR2 from the germline V gene are LNHDA and SQIVND (reference sequence). CDR3 in DNA: TGTGCCAGTAGTATGAGCAGGGGGCGGCCGCCCCAGCATTTT. Translated, it gives CASSMSRGRPPQHF.